This entry features one T cell receptor (beta chain) sequence. The data stem from a study of T-cell memory formation after mild COVID-19. Each CDR3 protein gets one entry after TCRdb re-called the 5' RACE reads with MiXCR. This sample has over 130,000 distinct CDR3 sequences; 11% to 15% occur once, and the top ten carry roughly 28%. This CDR3 has 11 amino acids. Germline V gene sequence: CDR1 SQVTM, CDR2 ANQGSEA. The V end lost 5 bases, the J end lost 1 base, and 5 bases lay between the germline ends. This receptor was taken from an adult woman who had mild COVID-19 (a few samples of this study predate the infection). Cell type and time point are not known. The sequencing input was PBMCs or a T cell subset sorted from them (not recorded which). The rearrangement uses TRBV29-1 and TRBJ1-1; D is perhaps TRBD1 (5 bases). Here the CDR3 reads CSVTGNTEAFF. CDR3 DNA sequence: TGCAGCGTTACAGGGAACACTGAAGCTTTCTTT.